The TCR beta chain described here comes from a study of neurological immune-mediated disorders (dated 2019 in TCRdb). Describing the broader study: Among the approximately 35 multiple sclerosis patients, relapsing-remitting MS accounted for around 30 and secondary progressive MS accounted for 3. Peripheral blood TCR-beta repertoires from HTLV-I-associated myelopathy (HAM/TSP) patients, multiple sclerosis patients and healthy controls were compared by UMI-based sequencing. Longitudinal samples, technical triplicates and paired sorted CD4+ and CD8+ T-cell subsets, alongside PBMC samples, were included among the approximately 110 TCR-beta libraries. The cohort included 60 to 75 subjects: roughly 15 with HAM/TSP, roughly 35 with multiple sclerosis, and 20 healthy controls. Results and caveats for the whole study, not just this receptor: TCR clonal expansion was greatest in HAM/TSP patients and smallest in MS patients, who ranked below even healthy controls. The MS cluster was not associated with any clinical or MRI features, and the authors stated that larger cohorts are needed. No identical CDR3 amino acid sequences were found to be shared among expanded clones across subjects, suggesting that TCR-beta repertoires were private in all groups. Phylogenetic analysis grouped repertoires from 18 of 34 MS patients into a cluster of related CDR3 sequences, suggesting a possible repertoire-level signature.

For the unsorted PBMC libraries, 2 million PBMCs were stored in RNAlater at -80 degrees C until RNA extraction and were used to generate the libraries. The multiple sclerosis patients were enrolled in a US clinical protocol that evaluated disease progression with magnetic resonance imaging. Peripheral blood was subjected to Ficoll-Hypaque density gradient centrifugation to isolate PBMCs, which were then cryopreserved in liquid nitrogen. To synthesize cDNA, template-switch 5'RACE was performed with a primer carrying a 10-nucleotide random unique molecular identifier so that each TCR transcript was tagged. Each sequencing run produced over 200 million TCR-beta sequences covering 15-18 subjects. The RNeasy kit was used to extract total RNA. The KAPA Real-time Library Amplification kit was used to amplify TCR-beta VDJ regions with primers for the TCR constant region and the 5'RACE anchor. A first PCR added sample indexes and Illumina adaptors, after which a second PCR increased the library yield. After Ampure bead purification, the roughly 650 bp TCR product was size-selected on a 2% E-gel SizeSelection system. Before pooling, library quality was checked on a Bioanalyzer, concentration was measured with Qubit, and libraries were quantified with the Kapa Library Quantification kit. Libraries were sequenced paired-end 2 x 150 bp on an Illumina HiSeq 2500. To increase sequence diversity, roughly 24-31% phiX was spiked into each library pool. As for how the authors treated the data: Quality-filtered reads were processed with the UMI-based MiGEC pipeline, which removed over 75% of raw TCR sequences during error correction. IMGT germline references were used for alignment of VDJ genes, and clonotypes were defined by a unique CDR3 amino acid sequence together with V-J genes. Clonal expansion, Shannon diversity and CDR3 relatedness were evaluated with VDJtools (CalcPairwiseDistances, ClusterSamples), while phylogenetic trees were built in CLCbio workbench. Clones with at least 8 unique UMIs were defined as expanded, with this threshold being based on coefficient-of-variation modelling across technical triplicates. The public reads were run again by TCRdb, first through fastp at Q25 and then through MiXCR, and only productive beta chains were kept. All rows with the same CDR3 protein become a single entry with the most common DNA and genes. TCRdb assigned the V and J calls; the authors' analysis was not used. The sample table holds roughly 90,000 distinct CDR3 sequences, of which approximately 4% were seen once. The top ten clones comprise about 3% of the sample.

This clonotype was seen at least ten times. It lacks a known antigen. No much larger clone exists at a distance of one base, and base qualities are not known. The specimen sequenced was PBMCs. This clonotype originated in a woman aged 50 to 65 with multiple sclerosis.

The nucleotide sequence is given as TGCAGTGCTAGATCCCTCCGTTTAGCGGGGATGGATGAGACCCAGTACTTC. It codes for CSARSLRLAGMDETQYF. The sequence is built from TRBV20-1 and TRBJ2-5; 8 bases in the junction line up with TRBD2. Including the terminal cysteine and phenylalanine, the CDR3 comprises 17 residues. CDR3 DNA only is kept here, 51 bases in frame from base 1. Unmatched junction bases come to 16, with V trimmed by 2 bases and J by 5 bases. For CDR1 and CDR2, the germline V gene (reference sequence) lists DFQATT and SNEGSKA.